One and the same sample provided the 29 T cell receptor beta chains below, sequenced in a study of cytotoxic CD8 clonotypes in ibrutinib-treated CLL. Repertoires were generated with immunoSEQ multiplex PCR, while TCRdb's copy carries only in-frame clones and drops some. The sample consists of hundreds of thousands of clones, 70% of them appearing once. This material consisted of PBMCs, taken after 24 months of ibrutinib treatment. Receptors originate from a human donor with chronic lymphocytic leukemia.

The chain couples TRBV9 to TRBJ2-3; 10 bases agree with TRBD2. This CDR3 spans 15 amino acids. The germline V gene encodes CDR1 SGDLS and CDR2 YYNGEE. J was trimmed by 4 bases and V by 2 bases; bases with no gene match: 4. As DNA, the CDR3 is TGTGCCAGCAGCGTCCCTAGCGGGGGATCAGATACGCAGTATTTT. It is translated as CASSVPSGGSDTQYF.

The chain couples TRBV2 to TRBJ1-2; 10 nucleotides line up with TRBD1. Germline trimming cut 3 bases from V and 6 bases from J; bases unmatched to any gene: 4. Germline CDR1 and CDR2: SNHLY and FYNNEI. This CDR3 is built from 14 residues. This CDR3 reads CASSDHGTGDGYTF. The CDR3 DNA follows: TGTGCCAGCAGTGATCACGGGACAGGGGATGGCTACACCTTC.

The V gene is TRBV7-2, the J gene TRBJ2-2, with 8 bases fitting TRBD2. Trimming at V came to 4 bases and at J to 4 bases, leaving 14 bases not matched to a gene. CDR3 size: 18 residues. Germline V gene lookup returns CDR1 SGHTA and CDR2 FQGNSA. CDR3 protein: CASSWDSGAERRTGELFF. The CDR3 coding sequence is TGTGCCAGCAGCTGGGATAGCGGGGCCGAGAGGCGCACCGGGGAGCTGTTTTTT.

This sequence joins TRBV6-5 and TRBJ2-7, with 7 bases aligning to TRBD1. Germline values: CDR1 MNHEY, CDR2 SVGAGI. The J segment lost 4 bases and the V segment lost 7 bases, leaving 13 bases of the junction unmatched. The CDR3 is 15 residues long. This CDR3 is CASNAPGQSIYEQYF. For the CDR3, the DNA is TGTGCCAGCAACGCGCCGGGACAGTCGATTTACGAGCAGTACTTC.

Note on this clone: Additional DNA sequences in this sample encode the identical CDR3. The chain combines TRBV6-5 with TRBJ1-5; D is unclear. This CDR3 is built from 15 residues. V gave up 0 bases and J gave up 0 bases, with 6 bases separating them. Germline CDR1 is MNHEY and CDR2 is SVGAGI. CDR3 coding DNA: TGTGCCAGCAGTTACTCACCCTCTAGCAATCAGCCCCAGCATTTT. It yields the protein CASSYSPSSNQPQHF.

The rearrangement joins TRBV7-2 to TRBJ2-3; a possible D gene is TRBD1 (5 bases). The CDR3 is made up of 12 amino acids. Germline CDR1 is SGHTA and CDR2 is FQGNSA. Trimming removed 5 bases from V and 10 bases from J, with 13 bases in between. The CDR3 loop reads CASSPGQEAQYF. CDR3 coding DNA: TGTGCCAGCAGCCCAGGGCAGGAAGCGCAGTATTTT.

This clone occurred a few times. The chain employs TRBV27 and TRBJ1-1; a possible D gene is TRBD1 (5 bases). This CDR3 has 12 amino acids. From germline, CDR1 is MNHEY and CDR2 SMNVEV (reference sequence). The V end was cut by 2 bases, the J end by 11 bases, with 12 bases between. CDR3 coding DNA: TGTGCCAGCAGTTTACAGGGCAGTAGGGCTTTCTTT. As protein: CASSLQGSRAFF.

Here the CDR3 DNA reads TGTGCCAGCAGCTCCCAGCCGGGTCCCTACGAGCAGTACTTC. It encodes CASSSQPGPYEQYF. The V gene is TRBV7-2, the J gene TRBJ2-7; D remains ambiguous. This CDR3 is built from 14 residues. Germline assignment: CDR1 SGHTA and CDR2 FQGNSA. V lost 4 bases and J lost 2, with 12 bases in between.

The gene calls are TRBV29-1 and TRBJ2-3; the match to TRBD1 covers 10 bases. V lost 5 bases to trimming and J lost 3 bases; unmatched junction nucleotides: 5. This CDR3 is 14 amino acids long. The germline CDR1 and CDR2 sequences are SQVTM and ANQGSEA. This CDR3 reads CSVPGQGLTDTQYF. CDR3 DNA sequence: TGCAGCGTTCCGGGACAGGGGCTGACAGATACGCAGTATTTT.

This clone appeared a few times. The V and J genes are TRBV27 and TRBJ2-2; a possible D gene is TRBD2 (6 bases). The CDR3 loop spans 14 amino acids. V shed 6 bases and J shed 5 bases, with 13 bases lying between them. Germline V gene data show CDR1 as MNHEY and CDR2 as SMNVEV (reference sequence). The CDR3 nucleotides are TGTGCCAGCAGCTATAGCGGCCAGACCGGGGAGCTGTTTTTT. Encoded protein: CASSYSGQTGELFF.

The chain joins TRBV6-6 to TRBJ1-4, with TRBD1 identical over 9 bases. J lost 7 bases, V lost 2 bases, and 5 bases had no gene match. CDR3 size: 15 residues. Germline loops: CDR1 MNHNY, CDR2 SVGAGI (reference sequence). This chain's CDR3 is CASSYPGQGIEKLFF. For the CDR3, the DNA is TGTGCCAGCAGTTACCCGGGACAGGGTATTGAAAAACTGTTTTTT.

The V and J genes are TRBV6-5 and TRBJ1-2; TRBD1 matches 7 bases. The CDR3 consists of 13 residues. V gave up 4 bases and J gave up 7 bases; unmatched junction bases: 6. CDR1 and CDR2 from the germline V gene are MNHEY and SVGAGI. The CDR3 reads CASSSINRGGYTF. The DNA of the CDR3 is TGTGCCAGCAGTTCAATTAACAGGGGTGGCTACACCTTC.

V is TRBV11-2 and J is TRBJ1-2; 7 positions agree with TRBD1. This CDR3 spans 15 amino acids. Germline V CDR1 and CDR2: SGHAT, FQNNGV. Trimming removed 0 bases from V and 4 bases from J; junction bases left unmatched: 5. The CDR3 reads CASSLDRQGIYGYTF. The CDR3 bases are TGTGCCAGCAGCTTAGATCGACAGGGTATCTATGGCTACACCTTC.

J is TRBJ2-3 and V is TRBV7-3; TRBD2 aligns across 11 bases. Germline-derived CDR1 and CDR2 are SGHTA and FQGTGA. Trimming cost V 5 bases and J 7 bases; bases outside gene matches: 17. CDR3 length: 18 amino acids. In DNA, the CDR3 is TGTGCCAGCAGCGCCTATGGGCACACTAGCGGGAGTAGAAATACGCAGTATTTT. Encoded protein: CASSAYGHTSGSRNTQYF.

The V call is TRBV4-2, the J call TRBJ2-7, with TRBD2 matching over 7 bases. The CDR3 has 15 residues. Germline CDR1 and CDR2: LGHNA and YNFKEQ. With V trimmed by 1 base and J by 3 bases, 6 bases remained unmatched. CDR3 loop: CASSQARASGYEQYF. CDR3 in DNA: TGTGCCAGCAGCCAAGCCCGGGCTAGCGGCTACGAGCAGTACTTC.

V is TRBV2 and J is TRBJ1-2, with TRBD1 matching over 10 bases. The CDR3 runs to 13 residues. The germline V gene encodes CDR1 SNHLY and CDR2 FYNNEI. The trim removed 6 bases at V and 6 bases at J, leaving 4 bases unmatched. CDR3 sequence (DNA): TGTGCCAGCAGAGTAGGGACAGGGGATGGCTACACCTTC. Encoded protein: CASRVGTGDGYTF.

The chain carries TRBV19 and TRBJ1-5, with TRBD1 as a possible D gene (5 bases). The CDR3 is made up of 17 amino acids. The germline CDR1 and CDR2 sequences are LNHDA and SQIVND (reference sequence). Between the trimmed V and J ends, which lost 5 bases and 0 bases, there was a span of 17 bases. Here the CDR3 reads CASSLDRDGYSNQPQHF. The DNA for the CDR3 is TGTGCCAGTAGTCTTGACCGGGACGGATATAGCAATCAGCCCCAGCATTTT. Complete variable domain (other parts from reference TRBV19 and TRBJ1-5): DGGITQSPKYLFRKEGQNVTLSCEQNLNHDAMYWYRQDPGQGLRLIYYSQIVNDFQKGDIAEGYSVSREKKESFPLTVTSAQKNPTAFYLCASSLDRDGYSNQPQHFGDGTRLSIL.

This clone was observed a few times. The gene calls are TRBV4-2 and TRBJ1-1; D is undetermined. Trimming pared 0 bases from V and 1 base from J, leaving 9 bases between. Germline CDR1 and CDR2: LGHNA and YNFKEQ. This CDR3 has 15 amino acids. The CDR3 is CASSQDARTNTEAFF. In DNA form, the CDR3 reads TGTGCCAGCAGCCAAGACGCACGGACGAACACTGAAGCTTTCTTT.

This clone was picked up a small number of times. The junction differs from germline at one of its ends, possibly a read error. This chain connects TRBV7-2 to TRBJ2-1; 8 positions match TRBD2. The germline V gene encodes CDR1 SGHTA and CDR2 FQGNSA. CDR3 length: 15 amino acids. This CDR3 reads CASSAGTSAYNEQFF. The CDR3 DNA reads TGTGCCAGCAGCGCCGGGACTAGTGCCTACAATGAACAGTTCTTC.

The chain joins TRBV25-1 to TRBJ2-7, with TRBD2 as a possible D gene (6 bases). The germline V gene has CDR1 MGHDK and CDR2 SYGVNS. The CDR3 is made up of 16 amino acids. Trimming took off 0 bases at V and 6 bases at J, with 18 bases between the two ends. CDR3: CASSEYGGGLPREQYF. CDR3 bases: TGTGCCAGCAGTGAATATGGGGGAGGACTACCCCGCGAGCAGTACTTC.

This chain's CDR3 is CASTGQGYEQYF. The DNA for the CDR3 is TGTGCCAGCACAGGACAGGGCTACGAGCAGTACTTC. This chain joins TRBV5-4 and TRBJ2-7; TRBD1 aligns across 8 bases. V lost 6 bases to trimming and J lost 3 bases; unmatched junction nucleotides: 2. CDR3 length equals 12 residues. Germline loops: CDR1 SGHNT, CDR2 YYREEE (reference sequence).

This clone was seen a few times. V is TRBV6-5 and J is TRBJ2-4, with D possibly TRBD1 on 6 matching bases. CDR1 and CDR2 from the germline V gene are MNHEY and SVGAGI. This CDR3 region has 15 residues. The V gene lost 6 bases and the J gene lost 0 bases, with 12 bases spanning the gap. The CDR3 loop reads CASRATGLAKNIQYF. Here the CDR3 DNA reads TGTGCCAGCAGGGCGACAGGATTAGCCAAAAACATTCAGTACTTC.

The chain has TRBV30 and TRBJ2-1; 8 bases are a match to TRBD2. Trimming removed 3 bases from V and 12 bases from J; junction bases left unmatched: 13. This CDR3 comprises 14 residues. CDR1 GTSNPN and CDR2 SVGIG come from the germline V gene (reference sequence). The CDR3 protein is CAWRLPGTRCRQFF. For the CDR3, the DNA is TGTGCCTGGAGACTCCCCGGGACTAGATGTCGGCAGTTCTTC.

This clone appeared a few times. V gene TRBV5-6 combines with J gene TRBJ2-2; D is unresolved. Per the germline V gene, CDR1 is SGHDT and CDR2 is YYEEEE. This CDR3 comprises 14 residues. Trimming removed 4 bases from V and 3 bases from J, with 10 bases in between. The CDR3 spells CASSLNGYTGELFF. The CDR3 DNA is TGTGCCAGCAGCCTAAATGGTTACACCGGGGAGCTGTTTTTT.

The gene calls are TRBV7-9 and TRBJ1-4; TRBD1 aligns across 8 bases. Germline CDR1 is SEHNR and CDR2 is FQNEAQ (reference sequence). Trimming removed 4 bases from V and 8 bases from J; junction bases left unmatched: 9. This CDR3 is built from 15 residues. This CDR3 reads CASSSNQGAGEKLFF. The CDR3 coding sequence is TGTGCCAGCAGCTCAAACCAGGGGGCGGGAGAAAAACTGTTTTTT. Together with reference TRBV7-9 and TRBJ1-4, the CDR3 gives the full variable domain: DTGVSQNPRHKITKRGQNVTFRCDPISEHNRLYWYRQTLGQGPEFLTYFQNEAQLEKSRLLSDRFSAERPKGSFSTLEIQRTEQGDSAMYLCASSSNQGAGEKLFFGSGTQLSVL.

CDR3 coding DNA: TGTGCCAGCAGCCATCCTGACGGCTACGAGCAGTACTTC. It translates to CASSHPDGYEQYF. The rearrangement uses TRBV9 and TRBJ2-7; no clear D. The germline V gene has CDR1 SGDLS and CDR2 YYNGEE. CDR3 size: 13 residues. V was cut by 4 bases and J by 3 bases, with 11 bases left in between.

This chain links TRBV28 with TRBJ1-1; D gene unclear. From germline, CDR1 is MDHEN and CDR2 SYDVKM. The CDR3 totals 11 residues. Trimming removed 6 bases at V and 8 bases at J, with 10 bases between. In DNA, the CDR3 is TGTGCCAGCAGCGGGCCGGCGGAAGCTTTCTTT. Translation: CASSGPAEAFF.

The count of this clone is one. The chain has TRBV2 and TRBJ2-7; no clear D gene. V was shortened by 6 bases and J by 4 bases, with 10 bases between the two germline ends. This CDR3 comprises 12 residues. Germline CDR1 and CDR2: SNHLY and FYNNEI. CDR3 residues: CASSMTTYEQYF. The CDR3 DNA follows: TGTGCCAGCAGCATGACAACTTACGAGCAGTACTTC.

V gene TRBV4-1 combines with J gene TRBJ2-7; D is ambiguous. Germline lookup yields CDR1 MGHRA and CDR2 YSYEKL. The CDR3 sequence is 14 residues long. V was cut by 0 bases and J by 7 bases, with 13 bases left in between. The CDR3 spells CASSQDPMGREQYF. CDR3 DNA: TGCGCCAGCAGCCAAGATCCCATGGGCCGAGAGCAGTACTTC.